This T cell receptor beta chain was captured by sequencing in a study of persistence of HIV-infected CD4 T cells. Turning to the study itself: CD4+ T cells responding to CMV or HIV-1 Gag were isolated.

As concerns this clone: Its antigen remains unidentified.

The V gene's germline CDR1 is GTSNPN and CDR2 SVGIG (reference sequence). There are 15 residues in the CDR3. V was pared by 8 bases and J by 4 bases, with 12 bases of the junction left unmatched. Sequencing used immunoSEQ version 4 in survey mode. Genomic DNA was diluted to about 9.4 ng/uL, up to roughly 1 ug per sample. The data were produced by immunoSEQ multiplex PCR, yet TCRdb's version contains in-frame clones alone and is incomplete. The table has about 30,000 clones, 82% seen once. Study observations and caveats: Degenerate expanded CDR3beta sequences were enriched among CMV- and Gag-responding cells.

Lysates of CMV-infected fibroblasts at 8 to 10 ug/mL stimulated these cells. Memory cells lacking CD40L and CD69 with high CD45RO were sorted. The V call is TRBV30, the J call TRBJ2-2; 8 bases line up with TRBD1. The receptor's source is an adult man with HIV who was CMV-seropositive. The sequences come from CD4+ T cells sorted from PBMCs after approximately 20-hour stimulation, collected from a patient who received antiretroviral therapy. CDR3 amino acids: CANSAGTGSTGELFF. DNA of the CDR3: TGTGCCAACTCCGCCGGGACAGGCTCCACCGGGGAGCTGTTTTTT.